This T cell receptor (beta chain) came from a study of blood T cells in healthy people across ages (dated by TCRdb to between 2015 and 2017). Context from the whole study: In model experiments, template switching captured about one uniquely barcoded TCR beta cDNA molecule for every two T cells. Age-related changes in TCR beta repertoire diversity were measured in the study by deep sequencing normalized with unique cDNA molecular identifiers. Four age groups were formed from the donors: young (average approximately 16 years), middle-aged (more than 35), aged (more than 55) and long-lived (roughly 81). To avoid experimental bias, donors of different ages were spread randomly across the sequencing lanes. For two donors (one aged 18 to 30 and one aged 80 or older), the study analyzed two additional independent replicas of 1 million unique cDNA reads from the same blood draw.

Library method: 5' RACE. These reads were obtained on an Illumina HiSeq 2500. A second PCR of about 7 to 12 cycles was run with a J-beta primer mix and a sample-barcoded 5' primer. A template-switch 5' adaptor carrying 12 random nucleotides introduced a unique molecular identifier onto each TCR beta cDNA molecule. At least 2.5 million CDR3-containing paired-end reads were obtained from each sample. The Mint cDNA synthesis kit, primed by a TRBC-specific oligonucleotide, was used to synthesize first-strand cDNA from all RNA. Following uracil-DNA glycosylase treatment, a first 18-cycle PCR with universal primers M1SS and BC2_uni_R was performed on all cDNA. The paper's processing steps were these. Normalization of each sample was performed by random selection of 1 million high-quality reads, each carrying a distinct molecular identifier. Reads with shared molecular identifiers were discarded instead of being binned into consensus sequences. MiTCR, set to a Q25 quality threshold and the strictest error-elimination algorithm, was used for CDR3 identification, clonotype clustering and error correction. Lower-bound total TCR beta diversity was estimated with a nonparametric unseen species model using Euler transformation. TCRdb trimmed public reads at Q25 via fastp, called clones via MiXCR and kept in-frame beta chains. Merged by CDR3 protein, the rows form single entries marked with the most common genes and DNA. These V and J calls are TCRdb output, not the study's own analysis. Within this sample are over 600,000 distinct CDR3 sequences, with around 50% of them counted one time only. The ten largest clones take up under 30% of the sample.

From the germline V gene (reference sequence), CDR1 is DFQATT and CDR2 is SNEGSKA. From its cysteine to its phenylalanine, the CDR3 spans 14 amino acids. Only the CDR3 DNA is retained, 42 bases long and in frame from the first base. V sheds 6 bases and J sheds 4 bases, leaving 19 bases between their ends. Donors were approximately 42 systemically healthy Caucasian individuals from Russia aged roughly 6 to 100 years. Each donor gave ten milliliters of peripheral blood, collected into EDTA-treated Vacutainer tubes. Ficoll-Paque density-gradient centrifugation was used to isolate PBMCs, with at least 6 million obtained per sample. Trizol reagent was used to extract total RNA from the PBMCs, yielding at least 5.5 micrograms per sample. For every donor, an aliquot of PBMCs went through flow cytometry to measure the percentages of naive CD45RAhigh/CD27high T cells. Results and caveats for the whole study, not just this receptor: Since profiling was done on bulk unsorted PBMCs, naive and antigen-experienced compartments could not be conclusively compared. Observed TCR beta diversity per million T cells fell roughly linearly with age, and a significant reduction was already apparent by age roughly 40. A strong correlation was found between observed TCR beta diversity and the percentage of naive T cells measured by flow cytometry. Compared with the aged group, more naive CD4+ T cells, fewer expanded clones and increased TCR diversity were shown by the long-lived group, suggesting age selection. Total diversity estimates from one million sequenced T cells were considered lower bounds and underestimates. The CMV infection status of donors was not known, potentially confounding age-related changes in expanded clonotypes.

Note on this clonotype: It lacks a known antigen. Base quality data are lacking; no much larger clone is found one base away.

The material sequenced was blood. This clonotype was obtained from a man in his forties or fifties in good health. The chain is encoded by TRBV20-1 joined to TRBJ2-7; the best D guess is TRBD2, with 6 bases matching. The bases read TGCAGTGCCGTCGGGAGTTCTTTGGAGTACGAGCAGTACTTC. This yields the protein CSAVGSSLEYEQYF.